This T cell receptor (beta chain) comes out of a study of vaccination and CD4 T cells after COVID-19 (dated by TCRdb to 2022 to 2024). The study in broad terms: SARS-CoV-2 positivity had been established in the convalescent patients by nasal swab PCR, and mild disease was recorded in nine of these patients and severe disease in one. In the convalescent cohort there were six males and four females, among whom were two Hispanic individuals, seven Caucasians, two Asians and one multiracial person. Participants got two doses of the Pfizer-BioNTech BNT162b2 vaccine (n=8) or two doses of the Moderna mRNA-1273 vaccine (n=2). Post-COVID blood samples from convalescent patients were collected a median of roughly 100 days after diagnosis, with a range of roughly 35 to 170 days. Post-vaccine blood samples were obtained a median of about 70 days after the second vaccine dose, with a range of roughly 13 to 250 days. The cultures were stimulated with overlapping spike peptide pools from SARS-CoV-2 and from the common cold coronaviruses HCoV-NL63, HCoV-OC43 and HCoV-229E. Control cultures used a CEFX viral epitope pool as positive control, an HIV-1 Nef peptide pool as negative control, or no peptide. In some eleven COVID-19 convalescent patients and a few infection-naive healthy vaccine recipients, researchers compared the spike-specific CD4+ TCR repertoire from before mRNA vaccination with the repertoire from after.

What the study reported, not specific to this receptor: Among the post-vaccine SARS-CoV-2-reactive clones in convalescent patients, a median around 90% showed up only after vaccination, which suggests vaccine-specific priming. Of the vaccine-specific clones in convalescent patients, 304 of 307, or nearly all, reacted only to SARS-CoV-2 spike and did not cross-react with common cold coronaviruses. An increase in the median number of SARS-CoV-2-reactive clonotypes from 20 to 25 after infection to 38 after vaccination was observed, but the change was not found to be significant. Only a relatively small number of convalescent patients were included in the study, and early timepoints following natural infection were not analyzed.

CDR3 length: 14 amino acids, cysteine to phenylalanine. Of the read, only the CDR3 DNA is kept; its 42 bases are in frame from base 1. Via the germline V gene, CDR1 is SGHVS and CDR2 FQNEAQ. V lost 2 bases and J lost 2 bases; the stretch between them is 6 bases long. Comment on this clonotype: Which antigen it targets is not known. No base-level quality is on record; no much larger clone is a single base apart.

The library was generated by PCR. TCR sequencing of DNA from cultured CD4+ T cells used the Oncomine TCR Beta short-read assay at the Johns Hopkins FTIC core. The QIAamp micro DNA kit was used to extract genomic DNA from the cultured CD4+ T cells. Oncomine TCR Beta libraries made from cultured CD4+ T cells were pooled using unique dual indexes and sequenced on an Illumina iSeq 100. The paper's data handling went like this. Non-productive sequences were removed, and CDR3s not starting with C, not ending with F or W, or shorter than 7 amino acids were discarded. Antigen-specific clonotypes were identified using the MANAFEST web application through comparison of peptide-stimulated wells with reference and other culture wells. To be called positive, a clone needed an FDR below 0.05, an odds ratio above 5, and a productive frequency above 0.1% in at least two of three replicate wells. Cross-reactive clonotypes were defined as significantly expanded in both SARS-CoV-2 spike wells and at least one common cold coronavirus spike condition. Similarity between CDR3 sequences was evaluated in R version 3.6.1 using Levenshtein distances (stringdist) and unrooted phylogenetic trees (ape). TCRdb handled the public reads itself, with Q25 trimming in fastp and clone calling in MiXCR, and kept productive beta chains. When rows share a CDR3 protein, they turn into one entry using the most common DNA and genes. TCRdb, rather than the study authors, made the V and J calls. In all, the sample holds approximately 8,100 distinct CDR3 sequences, and 40% to 55% of those were seen once. Of the sample, almost 40% is held by the ten largest clones.

This specimen's treatment or condition label, interpreted: roughly 10-day PBMC culture with coronavirus spike peptide pools or control peptides (ViraFEST assay). The ViraFEST assay was used in the study, in which antigen-specific T cells were expanded with peptide pools and expanded clonotypes were subsequently identified by TCR sequencing. The convalescent patients' positive SARS-CoV-2 PCR tests fell between March and December 2020, which was before the Alpha, Beta and Delta variants emerged in the United States. About 2 million PBMCs per well were cultured in IMDM with approximately 5% human AB serum and 8 to 10 IU/ml IL-2, plus 10 ug/ml peptide pools. Half of the culture medium was replaced with fresh IL-2-containing medium on days 3 and 7. After around 11 days of culture, CD4+ T cells were isolated by negative selection using the EasySep CD4+ T cell isolation kit. Ficoll-Paque Plus gradient centrifugation was used to isolate PBMCs from whole blood, and the isolated PBMCs were then either used fresh or cryopreserved at -140C. Culture conditions were generally each tested in triplicate wells.

The sequencing sample was made of CD4+ T cells from blood, cultured in vitro. This chain is built from TRBV7-8 and TRBJ2-2, with an unclear D gene assignment. The receptor's source is a human donor who had recovered from COVID-19. The CDR3 protein: CASSLRPNTGELFF. The DNA is TGTGCCAGCAGCTTACGCCCAAACACCGGGGAGCTGTTTTTT.